Below are 18 T cell receptor beta chains sequenced from a single sample in a study of T cells in localized non-small cell lung cancer (dated by TCRdb to 2019 to 2021). The library was prepared using the immunoSEQ multiplex PCR assay. TCRdb limited this immuneACCESS table to in-frame rearrangements with V and J called. A share of clones is missing; checked studies link under half to unresolved V genes, and the rest is unexplained. The sample profile shows roughly 21,000 clones; roughly 87% of them were found once. Jointly, the top ten make up 25% to 35% of the sample. The sequencing used peripheral blood mononuclear cells, collected before any cancer treatment. The receptors come from a male donor aged 60 or over with stage II lung adenocarcinoma.

The chain has TRBV6-1 and TRBJ2-7, with D perhaps matching TRBD1 or TRBD2 (6 bases each). Germline V CDR1 and CDR2: MNHNS, SASEGT. V dropped 4 bases and J dropped 0 bases, with 13 bases sitting between them. This CDR3 comprises 15 residues. The CDR3 reads CASSGGRDNSYEQYF. The CDR3 DNA reads as TGTGCCAGCAGTGGAGGGCGGGACAACTCCTACGAGCAGTACTTC.

V is TRBV14 and J is TRBJ2-2; 9 nucleotides agree with TRBD1. The CDR3 is 16 amino acids. The V gene's germline CDR1 is SGHDN and CDR2 FVKESK. The V and J ends lost 3 bases and 5 bases, in that order; junction bases with no gene match: 7. The DNA for the CDR3 is TGTGCCAGCAGCCATCCCGGGACAGGGAGGACCGGGGAGCTGTTTTTT. Amino acids: CASSHPGTGRTGELFF.

The chain employs TRBV2 and TRBJ2-5; D call uncertain. From germline, CDR1 is SNHLY and CDR2 FYNNEI. The CDR3 has 14 residues. The V gene lost 1 base and the J gene lost 3 bases, with 9 bases spanning the gap. The CDR3 sequence: CASSEDYSKETQYF. In DNA form, the CDR3 reads TGTGCCAGCAGTGAAGACTACAGTAAAGAGACCCAGTACTTC.

This chain links TRBV28 with TRBJ1-2; 7 bases align to TRBD1. Trimming removed 9 bases from V and 5 bases from J; junction bases left unmatched: 9. This CDR3 is built from 13 residues. Looked up from germline, CDR1 is MDHEN and CDR2 is SYDVKM. CDR3 sequence reads: CASNTGVGYGYTF. Written as DNA, the CDR3 is TGTGCCAGTAACACAGGGGTGGGGTATGGCTACACCTTC.

This clone was seen just once. The chain employs TRBV10-2 and TRBJ2-5; no clear D. Germline lookup yields CDR1 WSHSY and CDR2 SAAADI. The CDR3 consists of 12 residues. With 0 bases removed from V and 4 bases from J, the gap between germline ends came to 3 bases. CDR3 coding DNA: TGCGCCAGCAGTGAGTCGGCAGAGACCCAGTACTTC. Amino acids: CASSESAETQYF.

The CDR3 sequence is CASSPPSGGTGELFF. The CDR3 bases are TGTGCCAGCAGCCCCCCTTCGGGGGGCACCGGGGAGCTGTTTTTT. The gene calls are TRBV7-9 and TRBJ2-2; 7 nucleotides agree with TRBD2. The CDR3 loop spans 15 amino acids. Trimming cost V 5 bases and J 4 bases; bases outside gene matches: 7. CDR1 SEHNR and CDR2 FQNEAQ come from the germline V gene (reference sequence).

A single count supports this clone. This rearrangement joins TRBV5-1 to TRBJ2-5; no reliable D call. The CDR3 extends over 13 amino acids. CDR1 and CDR2 from the germline V gene are SGHRS and YFSETQ. V dropped 2 bases and J dropped 5 bases, with 10 bases sitting between them. The CDR3 loop reads CASSFVAWETQYF. CDR3 DNA sequence: TGCGCCAGCAGCTTCGTGGCGTGGGAGACCCAGTACTTC.

This clone has only a few counts. This chain connects TRBV27 to TRBJ2-7; D gene unclear. The germline V and J ends were trimmed by 4 bases and 2 bases, with 6 bases remaining between them. The CDR3 length is 12 residues. Germline loops: CDR1 MNHEY, CDR2 SMNVEV (reference sequence). As DNA, the CDR3 is TGTGCCAGCAGTTCATATACCTACGAGCAGTACTTC. This translates into CASSSYTYEQYF.

The chain recombines TRBV19 with TRBJ2-7; D is unclear. CDR3 length: 15 residues. Looked up from germline, CDR1 is LNHDA and CDR2 is SQIVND (reference sequence). Trimming cost V 5 bases and J 4 bases, with 18 bases left between them. This CDR3 reads CASSLNRIQSYEQYF. CDR3 nucleotides: TGTGCCAGTAGTCTTAATCGGATACAGTCTTACGAGCAGTACTTC.

V is TRBV5-1 and J is TRBJ1-2; 11 bases match TRBD1. J lost 6 bases, V lost 3 bases, and 4 bases had no gene match. CDR3 size: 14 residues. Germline loops: CDR1 SGHRS, CDR2 YFSETQ. CDR3 nucleotides: TGCGCCAGCAGCTGGGGGACAGGGGGTGATGGCTACACCTTC. Its translation is CASSWGTGGDGYTF.

The rearrangement links TRBV5-1 to TRBJ2-5, with D unclear. V lost 2 bases to trimming and J lost 2 bases, with 10 bases between them. The CDR3 extends over 14 amino acids. Germline values: CDR1 SGHRS, CDR2 YFSETQ. CDR3 nucleotide sequence: TGCGCCAGCAGCTTCCGGACGTTGCAAGAGACCCAGTACTTC. Encoded protein: CASSFRTLQETQYF.

The chain employs TRBV11-3 and TRBJ2-2, with D perhaps TRBD1 (6 bases). Per germline, CDR1 SGHNT and CDR2 YENEEA. V was pared by 5 bases and J by 5 bases, with 12 bases between. The CDR3 contains 14 residues. The CDR3 nucleotides read TGTGCCAGCAGCCGTACAGGGACAACCGGGGAGCTGTTTTTT. This sequence encodes CASSRTGTTGELFF.

V gene TRBV14 combines with J gene TRBJ2-7; 8 bases agree with TRBD2. Germline CDR1 and CDR2: SGHDN and FVKESK. With 2 bases clipped from V and 4 bases from J, the junction kept 7 bases outside the gene matches. The CDR3 runs to 15 residues. The CDR3 here is CASSQLPGLDYEQYF. In nucleotides, the CDR3 is TGTGCCAGCAGCCAACTCCCGGGACTAGATTACGAGCAGTACTTC. Drawing the rest from reference TRBV14 and TRBJ2-7, the complete variable domain is EAGVTQFPSHSVIEKGQTVTLRCDPISGHDNLYWYRRVMGKEIKFLLHFVKESKQDESGMPNNRFLAERTGGTYSTLKVQPAELEDSGVYFCASSQLPGLDYEQYFGPGTRLTVT.

The V call is TRBV28, the J call TRBJ2-5; 9 nucleotides agree with TRBD1. J was trimmed by 2 bases and V by 6 bases; bases with no gene match: 7. The CDR3 is made up of 15 amino acids. CDR1 is MDHEN and CDR2 is SYDVKM in the germline V gene. CDR3 protein: CASRTGGLSQETQYF. The CDR3 coding sequence is TGTGCCAGCAGGACAGGGGGATTATCGCAAGAGACCCAGTACTTC. Full variable domain (outside the CDR3, taken from reference TRBV28 and TRBJ2-5): DVKVTQSSRYLVKRTGEKVFLECVQDMDHENMFWYRQDPGLGLRLIYFSYDVKMKEKGDIPEGYSVSREKKERFSLILESASTNQTSMYLCASRTGGLSQETQYFGPGTRLLVL.

V usage is TRBV6-5 and J usage is TRBJ1-2; D gene ambiguous. There are 15 residues in the CDR3. Germline V CDR1 and CDR2: MNHEY, SVGAGI. V shed 0 bases and J shed 1 base, with 9 bases lying between them. The CDR3 sequence: CASSYSPGLNYGYTF. CDR3 nucleotides: TGTGCCAGCAGTTACTCCCCCGGTCTTAACTATGGCTACACCTTC.

This chain links TRBV2 with TRBJ2-5; TRBD2 might be the D (6 bases). The V gene's germline CDR1 is SNHLY and CDR2 FYNNEI. CDR3 length: 15 residues. V was trimmed by 8 bases and J by 5 bases, leaving 21 bases between them. In DNA form, the CDR3 reads TGTGCCAGCGTCAGGCCGTCCTCTGGGGGGGAGACCCAGTACTTC. It specifies CASVRPSSGGETQYF.

The chain employs TRBV28 and TRBJ2-1, with unresolved D. Germline CDR1 is MDHEN and CDR2 is SYDVKM. V was pared by 8 bases and J by 6 bases, with 17 bases between. The CDR3 extends over 14 amino acids. The DNA for the CDR3 is TGTGCCAGCGGATCAAGGCGCGTTCCCAATGAGCAGTTCTTC. It translates to CASGSRRVPNEQFF.

The chain joins TRBV19 to TRBJ1-2; possibly TRBD1 for D (5 bases). Germline V gene data show CDR1 as LNHDA and CDR2 as SQIVND (reference sequence). V lost 5 bases and J 4 bases, leaving 17 bases between the germline ends. The CDR3 sequence is 15 residues long. The CDR3 region is CASSSWDGATYGYTF. In DNA, the CDR3 is TGTGCCAGTAGTTCCTGGGACGGAGCGACCTATGGCTACACCTTC.